This T cell receptor (beta chain) comes out of a study of shared clonotypes between healthy human individuals. Only in-frame clones appear in the TCRdb table, and some are missing; sequencing was by immunoSEQ multiplex PCR. The sample shows millions of clones, over 85% of them seen only once. Notes on the study in general: Donor clonotype sharing was expected to depend on sequencing depth. It was the non-shared clonotypes that had lower generation probabilities than clonotypes shared by all four donors.

Only CD45RO-negative cells positively selected for CCR7 counted as naive CD8 cells, so terminally differentiated effector memory CD45RA+ cells were excluded. To note about this clone: Its antigen is undetermined.

Germline trimming cut 1 base from V and 8 bases from J; bases unmatched to any gene: 10. This CDR3 has 16 amino acids. Looked up from germline, CDR1 is MNHEY and CDR2 is SMNVEV (reference sequence). The chain uses TRBV27 and TRBJ2-1, with 8 bases matching TRBD2. This clonotype was sampled from a man younger than 30 in good health. The source material was naive CD8+ T cells sorted from blood. The CDR3 DNA reads as TGTGCCAGCAGTTTATTGTTGAGACTAGCGAGAGATGAGCAGTTCTTC. Translating it yields CASSLLLRLARDEQFF.